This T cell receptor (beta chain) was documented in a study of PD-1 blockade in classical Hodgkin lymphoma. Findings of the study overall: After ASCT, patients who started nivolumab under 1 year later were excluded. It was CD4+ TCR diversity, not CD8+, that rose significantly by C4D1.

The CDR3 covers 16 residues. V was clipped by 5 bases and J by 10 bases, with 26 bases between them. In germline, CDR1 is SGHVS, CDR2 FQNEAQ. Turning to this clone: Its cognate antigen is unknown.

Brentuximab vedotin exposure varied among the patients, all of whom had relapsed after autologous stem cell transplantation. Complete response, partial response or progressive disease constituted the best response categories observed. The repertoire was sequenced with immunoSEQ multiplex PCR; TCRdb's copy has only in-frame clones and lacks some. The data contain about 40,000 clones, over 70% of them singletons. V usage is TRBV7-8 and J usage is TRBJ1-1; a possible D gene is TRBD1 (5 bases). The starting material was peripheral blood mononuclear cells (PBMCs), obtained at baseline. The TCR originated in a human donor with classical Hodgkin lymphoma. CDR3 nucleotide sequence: TGTGCCAGCAGCCCGCCGTGGGGCACCGGGGCCAGTGTAGCTTTCTTT. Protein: CASSPPWGTGASVAFF.